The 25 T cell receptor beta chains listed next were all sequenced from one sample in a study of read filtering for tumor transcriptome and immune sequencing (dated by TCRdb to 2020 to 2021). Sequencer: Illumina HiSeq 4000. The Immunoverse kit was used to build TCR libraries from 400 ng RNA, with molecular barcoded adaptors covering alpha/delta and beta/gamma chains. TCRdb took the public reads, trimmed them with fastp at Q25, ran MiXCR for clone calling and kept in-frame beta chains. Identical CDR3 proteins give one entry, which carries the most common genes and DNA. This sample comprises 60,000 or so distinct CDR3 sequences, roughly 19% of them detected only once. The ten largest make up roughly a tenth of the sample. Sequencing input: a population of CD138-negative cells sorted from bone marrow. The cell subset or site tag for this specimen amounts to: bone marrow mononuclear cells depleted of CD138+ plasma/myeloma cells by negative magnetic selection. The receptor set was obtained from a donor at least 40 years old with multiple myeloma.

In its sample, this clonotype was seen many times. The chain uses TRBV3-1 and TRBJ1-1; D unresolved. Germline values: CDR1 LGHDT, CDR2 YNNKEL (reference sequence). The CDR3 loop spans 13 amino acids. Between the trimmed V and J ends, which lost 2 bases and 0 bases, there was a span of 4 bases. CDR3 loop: CASSQQLNTEAFF. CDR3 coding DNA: TGTGCCAGCAGCCAACAGTTGAACACTGAAGCTTTCTTT.

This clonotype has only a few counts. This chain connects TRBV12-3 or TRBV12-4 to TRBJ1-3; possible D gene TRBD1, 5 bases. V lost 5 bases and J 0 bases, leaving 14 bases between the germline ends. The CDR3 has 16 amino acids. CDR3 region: CASSTRQLRSGNTIYF. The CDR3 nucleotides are TGTGCCAGCAGTACTCGACAGCTCCGCTCTGGAAACACCATATATTTT.

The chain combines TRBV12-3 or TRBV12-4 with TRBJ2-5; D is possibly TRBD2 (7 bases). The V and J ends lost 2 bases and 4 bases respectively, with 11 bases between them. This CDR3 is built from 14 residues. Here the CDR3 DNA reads TGTGCCAGCAGTTTAAGGGGGGGCGTAGAGACCCAGTACTTC. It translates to CASSLRGGVETQYF.

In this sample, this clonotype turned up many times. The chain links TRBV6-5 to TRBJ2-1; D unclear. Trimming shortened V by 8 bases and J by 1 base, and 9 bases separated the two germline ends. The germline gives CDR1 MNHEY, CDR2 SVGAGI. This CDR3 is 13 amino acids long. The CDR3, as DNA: TGTGCCAGCCGTACGAGTTCCTACAATGAGCAGTTCTTC. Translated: CASRTSSYNEQFF.

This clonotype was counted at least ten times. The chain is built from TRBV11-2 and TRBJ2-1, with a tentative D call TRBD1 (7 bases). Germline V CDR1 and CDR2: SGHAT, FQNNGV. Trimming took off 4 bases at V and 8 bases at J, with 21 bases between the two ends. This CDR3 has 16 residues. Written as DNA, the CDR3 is TGTGCCAGCAGCTCCCTGTCCGCGGACAGGAGGGATGAGCAGTTCTTC. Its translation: CASSSLSADRRDEQFF.

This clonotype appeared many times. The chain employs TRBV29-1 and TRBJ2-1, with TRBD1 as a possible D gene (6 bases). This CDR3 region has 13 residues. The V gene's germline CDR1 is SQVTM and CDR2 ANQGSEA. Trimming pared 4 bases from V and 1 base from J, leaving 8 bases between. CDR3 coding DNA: TGCAGCGTTGTAGGGGGTTCCTACAATGAGCAGTTCTTC. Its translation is CSVVGGSYNEQFF.

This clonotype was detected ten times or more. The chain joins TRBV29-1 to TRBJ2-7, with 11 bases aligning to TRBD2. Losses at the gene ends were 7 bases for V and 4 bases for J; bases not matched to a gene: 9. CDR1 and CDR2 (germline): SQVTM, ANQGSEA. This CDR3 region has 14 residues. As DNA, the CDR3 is TGCAGCGCTGACCCTAGCGGGAGGCAGTACGAGCAGTACTTC. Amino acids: CSADPSGRQYEQYF.

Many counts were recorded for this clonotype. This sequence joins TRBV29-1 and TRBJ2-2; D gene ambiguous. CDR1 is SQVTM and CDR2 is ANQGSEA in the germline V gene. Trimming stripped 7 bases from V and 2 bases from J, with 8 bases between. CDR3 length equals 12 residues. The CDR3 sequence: CSAPHNTGELFF. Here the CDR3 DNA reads TGCAGCGCCCCCCATAACACCGGGGAGCTGTTTTTT.

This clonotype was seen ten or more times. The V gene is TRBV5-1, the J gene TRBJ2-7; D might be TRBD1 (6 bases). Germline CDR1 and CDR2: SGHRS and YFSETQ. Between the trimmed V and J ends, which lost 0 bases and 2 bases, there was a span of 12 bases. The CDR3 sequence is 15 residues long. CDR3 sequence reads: CASSLEGGTPYEQYF. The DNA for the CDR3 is TGCGCCAGCAGCTTGGAAGGGGGAACTCCCTACGAGCAGTACTTC. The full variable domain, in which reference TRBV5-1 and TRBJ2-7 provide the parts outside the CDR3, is KAGVTQTPRYLIKTRGQQVTLSCSPISGHRSVSWYQQTPGQGLQFLFEYFSETQRNKGNFPGRFSGRQFSNSRSEMNVSTLELGDSALYLCASSLEGGTPYEQYFGPGTRLTVT.

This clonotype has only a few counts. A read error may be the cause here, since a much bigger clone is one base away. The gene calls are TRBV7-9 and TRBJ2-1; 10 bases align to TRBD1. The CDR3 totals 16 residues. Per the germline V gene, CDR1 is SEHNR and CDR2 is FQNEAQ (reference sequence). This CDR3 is CASRLRQGAFYNEQFF. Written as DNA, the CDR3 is TGTGCCAGCCGCTTGAGACAGGGGGCCTTTTACAATGAGCAGTTCTTC.

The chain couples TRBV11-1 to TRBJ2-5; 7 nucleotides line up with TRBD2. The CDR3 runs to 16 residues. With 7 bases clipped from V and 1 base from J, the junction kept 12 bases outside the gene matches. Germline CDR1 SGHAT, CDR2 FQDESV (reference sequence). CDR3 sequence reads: CASIPGLAAFQETQYF. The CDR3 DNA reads TGTGCCAGCATCCCCGGCCTAGCGGCCTTCCAAGAGACCCAGTACTTC.

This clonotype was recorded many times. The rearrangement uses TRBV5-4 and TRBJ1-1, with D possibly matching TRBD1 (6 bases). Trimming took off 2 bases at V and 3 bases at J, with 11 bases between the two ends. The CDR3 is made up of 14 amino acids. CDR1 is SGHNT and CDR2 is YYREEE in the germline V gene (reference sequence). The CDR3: CASSFRAGDTEAFF. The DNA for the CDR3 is TGTGCCAGCAGCTTTCGGGCAGGGGACACTGAAGCTTTCTTT.

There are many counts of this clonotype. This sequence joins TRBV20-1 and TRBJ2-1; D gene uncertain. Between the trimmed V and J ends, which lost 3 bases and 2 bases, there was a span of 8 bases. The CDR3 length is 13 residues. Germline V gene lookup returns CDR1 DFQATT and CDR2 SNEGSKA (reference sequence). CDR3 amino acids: CSASAETYNEQFF. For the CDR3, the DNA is TGCAGTGCTAGTGCGGAGACCTACAATGAGCAGTTCTTC.

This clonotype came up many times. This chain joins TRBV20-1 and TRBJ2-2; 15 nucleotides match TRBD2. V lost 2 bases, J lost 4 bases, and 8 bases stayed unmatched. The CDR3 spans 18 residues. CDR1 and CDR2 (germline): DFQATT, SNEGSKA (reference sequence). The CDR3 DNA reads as TGCAGTGCTAGATTCGGACTAGCGGGGGGGCCTGGCACCGGGGAGCTGTTTTTT. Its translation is CSARFGLAGGPGTGELFF.

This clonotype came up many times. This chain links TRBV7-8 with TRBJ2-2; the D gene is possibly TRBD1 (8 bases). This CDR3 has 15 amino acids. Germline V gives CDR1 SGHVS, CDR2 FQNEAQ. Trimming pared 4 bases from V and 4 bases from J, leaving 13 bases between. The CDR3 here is CASSYRGGSTGELFF. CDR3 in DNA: TGTGCCAGCAGCTACAGGGGGGGAAGCACCGGGGAGCTGTTTTTT.

The CDR3 bases are TGTGCCAGCAGCTTAGCGCTTCAAGAGACCCAGTACTTC. Translated, it gives CASSLALQETQYF. The chain employs TRBV11-2 and TRBJ2-5; D not certain. CDR1 SGHAT and CDR2 FQNNGV come from the germline V gene. Trimming removed 1 base from V and 2 bases from J, with 5 bases in between. CDR3 length: 13 residues.

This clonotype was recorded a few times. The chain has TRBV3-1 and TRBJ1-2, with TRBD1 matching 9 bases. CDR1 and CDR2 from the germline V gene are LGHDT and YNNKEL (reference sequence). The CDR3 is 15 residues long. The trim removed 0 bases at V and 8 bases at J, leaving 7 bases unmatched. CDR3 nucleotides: TGTGCCAGCAGCCAAGATTGGACAGGGGCGGAGGGCTACACCTTC. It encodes CASSQDWTGAEGYTF.

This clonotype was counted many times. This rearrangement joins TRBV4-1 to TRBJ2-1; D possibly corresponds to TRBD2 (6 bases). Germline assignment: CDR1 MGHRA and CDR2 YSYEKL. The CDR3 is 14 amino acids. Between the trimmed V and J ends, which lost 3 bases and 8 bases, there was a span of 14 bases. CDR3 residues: CASSQSTRLDEQFF. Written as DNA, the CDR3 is TGCGCCAGCAGCCAGTCGACTAGATTGGATGAGCAGTTCTTC.

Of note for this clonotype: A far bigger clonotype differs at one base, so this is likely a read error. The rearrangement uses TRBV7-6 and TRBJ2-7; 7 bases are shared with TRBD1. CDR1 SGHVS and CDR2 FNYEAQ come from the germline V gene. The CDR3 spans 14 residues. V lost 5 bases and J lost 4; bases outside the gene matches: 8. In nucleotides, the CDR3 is TGTGCCAGCAGCCTGCCGGGACAGTTTTACGAGCAGTACTTC. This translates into CASSLPGQFYEQYF.

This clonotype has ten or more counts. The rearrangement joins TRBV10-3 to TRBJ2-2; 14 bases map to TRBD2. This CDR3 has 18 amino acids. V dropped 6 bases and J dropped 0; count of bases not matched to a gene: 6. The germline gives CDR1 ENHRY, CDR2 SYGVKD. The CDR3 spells CAIRDPGLAGANTGELFF. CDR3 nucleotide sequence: TGTGCCATCAGGGACCCGGGACTAGCGGGAGCGAACACCGGGGAGCTGTTTTTT.

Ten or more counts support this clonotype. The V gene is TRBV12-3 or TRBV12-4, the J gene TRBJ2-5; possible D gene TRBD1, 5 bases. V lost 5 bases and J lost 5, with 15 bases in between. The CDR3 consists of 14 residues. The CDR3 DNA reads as TGTGCCAGCAGTCCTAGGGGTTTGGGGGAGACCCAGTACTTC. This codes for CASSPRGLGETQYF.

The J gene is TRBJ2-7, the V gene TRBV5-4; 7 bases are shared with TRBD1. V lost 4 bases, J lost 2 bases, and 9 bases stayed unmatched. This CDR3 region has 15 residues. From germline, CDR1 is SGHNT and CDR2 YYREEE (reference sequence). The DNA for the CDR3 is TGTGCCAGCAGCCGCCCGGGACAGATGACCTACGAGCAGTACTTC. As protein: CASSRPGQMTYEQYF.

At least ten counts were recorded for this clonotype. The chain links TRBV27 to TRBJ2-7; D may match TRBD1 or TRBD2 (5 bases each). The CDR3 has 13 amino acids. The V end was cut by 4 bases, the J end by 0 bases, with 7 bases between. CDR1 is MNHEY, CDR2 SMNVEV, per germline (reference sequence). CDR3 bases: TGTGCCAGCAGTTCCGGGACCTCCTACGAGCAGTACTTC. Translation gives CASSSGTSYEQYF.

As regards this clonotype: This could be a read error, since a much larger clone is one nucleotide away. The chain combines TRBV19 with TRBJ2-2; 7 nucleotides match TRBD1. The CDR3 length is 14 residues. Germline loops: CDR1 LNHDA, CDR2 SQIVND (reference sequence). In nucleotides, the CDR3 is TGTGCCAGTAGTGGGACAGCGAACACCAGGGAGCTGTTTTTT. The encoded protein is CASSGTANTRELFF.

As DNA, the CDR3 is TGTGCCAGCTCACCGGGACTAGCGGGAGCTTTGTACCAAGAGACCCAGTACTTC. This encodes CASSPGLAGALYQETQYF. The chain employs TRBV18 and TRBJ2-5, with TRBD2 matching over 14 bases. Germline CDR1 KGHSH, CDR2 LQKENI. The CDR3 spans 18 residues. The J segment lost 0 bases and the V segment lost 3 bases, leaving 6 bases of the junction unmatched.